Listed here are 28 T cell receptor beta chains from one sample, sequenced in a study of cytomegalovirus exposure and HLA in healthy donors. Assay used: immunoSEQ multiplex PCR; TCRdb lists only in-frame clones, some missing. The table includes 220,000 or so clones, around nine tenths detected once. The sample taken for sequencing was PBMCs. The receptors come from a woman aged 18-30 years in good health and CMV-seropositive.

The chain recombines TRBV30 with TRBJ2-7; D is perhaps TRBD1 (5 bases). V was cut by 2 bases and J by 0 bases, with 11 bases left in between. Germline CDR1 is GTSNPN and CDR2 is SVGIG (reference sequence). The CDR3 spans 14 residues. The CDR3 loop reads CAWSLDSNSYEQYF. In DNA, the CDR3 is TGTGCCTGGAGTCTTGACAGCAACTCCTACGAGCAGTACTTC. Filled out from reference TRBV30 and TRBJ2-7, the complete variable domain reads SQTIHQWPATLVQPVGSPLSLECTVEGTSNPNLYWYRQAAGRGLQLLFYSVGIGQISSEVPQNLSASRPQDRQFILSSKKLLLSDSGFYLCAWSLDSNSYEQYFGPGTRLTVT.

The chain combines TRBV5-1 with TRBJ1-2; D is unclear. The CDR3 extends over 10 amino acids. V was cut by 5 bases and J by 12 bases, with 11 bases left in between. CDR1 and CDR2 (germline): SGHRS, YFSETQ. The CDR3 nucleotides read TGCGCCAGCAGTCCCGACTTCCACACCTTC. Encoded protein: CASSPDFHTF.

This clone was observed once. The chain has TRBV28 and TRBJ2-1; D is perhaps TRBD1 (5 bases). CDR1 is MDHEN and CDR2 is SYDVKM in the germline V gene. V was clipped by 4 bases and J by 12 bases, with 10 bases between them. CDR3 length: 11 amino acids. CDR3 nucleotide sequence: TGTGCCAGCAGTTCCTCCCAGGGGCAGTTCTTC. Amino acid sequence: CASSSSQGQFF.

The chain employs TRBV11-1 and TRBJ2-5, with 9 nucleotides matching TRBD1. Germline trimming cut 2 bases from V and 0 bases from J; bases unmatched to any gene: 7. The CDR3 consists of 17 residues. Germline V CDR1 and CDR2: SGHAT, FQDESV (reference sequence). CDR3 in DNA: TGTGCCAGCAGCTTACTATTAGGACAGGGGTACCAAGAGACCCAGTACTTC. As protein: CASSLLLGQGYQETQYF.

The chain combines TRBV19 with TRBJ1-5, with no clear D. The V end lost 3 bases, the J end lost 5 bases, and 8 bases lay between the germline ends. CDR3 length equals 13 residues. Germline CDR1 is LNHDA and CDR2 is SQIVND (reference sequence). DNA for the CDR3: TGTGCCAGTAGTATTGGAGGATATCAGCCCCAGCATTTT. As protein: CASSIGGYQPQHF.

CDR3 bases: TGTGCCAGCAGTTCAGCTGGGACAGGCACCTTGAATCAGCCCCAGCATTTT. Amino acid sequence: CASSSAGTGTLNQPQHF. The J gene is TRBJ1-5, the V gene TRBV28, with 8 bases lining up with TRBD1. V shed 4 bases and J 4 bases; nucleotides not matched to a gene: 12. Germline V gene sequence: CDR1 MDHEN, CDR2 SYDVKM. The CDR3 totals 17 residues. Full variable domain (rest looked up from reference TRBV28 and TRBJ1-5): DVKVTQSSRYLVKRTGEKVFLECVQDMDHENMFWYRQDPGLGLRLIYFSYDVKMKEKGDIPEGYSVSREKKERFSLILESASTNQTSMYLCASSSAGTGTLNQPQHFGDGTRLSIL.

This clone was counted only a few times. The chain links TRBV5-1 to TRBJ2-7, with TRBD2 identical over 9 bases. The V gene's germline CDR1 is SGHRS and CDR2 YFSETQ. Germline trimming cut 4 bases from V and 2 bases from J; bases unmatched to any gene: 7. CDR3 length: 15 residues. CDR3 residues: CASSPETSGAYEQYF. CDR3 sequence (DNA): TGCGCCAGCAGCCCGGAGACTAGCGGAGCCTACGAGCAGTACTTC. The entire variable domain, with the rest obtained from reference TRBV5-1 and TRBJ2-7, is as follows: KAGVTQTPRYLIKTRGQQVTLSCSPISGHRSVSWYQQTPGQGLQFLFEYFSETQRNKGNFPGRFSGRQFSNSRSEMNVSTLELGDSALYLCASSPETSGAYEQYFGPGTRLTVT.

The rearrangement uses TRBV9 and TRBJ1-4; tentatively, D is TRBD1 (5 bases). CDR1 is SGDLS, CDR2 YYNGEE, per germline. With 0 bases removed from V and 3 bases from J, the gap between germline ends came to 6 bases. The CDR3 consists of 14 residues. The CDR3, as DNA: TGTGCCAGCAGCGTAGAGGGGTCTAATGAAAAACTGTTTTTT. It is translated as CASSVEGSNEKLFF.

This clone appeared a few times. V is TRBV30 and J is TRBJ1-5; no firm D call. Trimming left V 2 bases short and J 4 bases short, with 12 bases between. From germline, CDR1 is GTSNPN and CDR2 SVGIG (reference sequence). The CDR3 is 14 amino acids. This CDR3 is CAWSNSALNQPQHF. The CDR3 nucleotides read TGTGCCTGGAGTAATAGTGCACTAAATCAGCCCCAGCATTTT. The complete variable domain, with remaining parts taken from reference TRBV30 and TRBJ1-5, reads SQTIHQWPATLVQPVGSPLSLECTVEGTSNPNLYWYRQAAGRGLQLLFYSVGIGQISSEVPQNLSASRPQDRQFILSSKKLLLSDSGFYLCAWSNSALNQPQHFGDGTRLSIL.

The CDR3 here is CASSGTAMNTEAFF. The CDR3 DNA sequence: TGTGCCAGCAGCGGGACAGCCATGAACACTGAAGCTTTCTTT. V gene TRBV7-9 combines with J gene TRBJ1-1, with TRBD1 matching 7 bases. This CDR3 is 14 amino acids long. V dropped 5 bases and J dropped 0; count of bases not matched to a gene: 3. In germline, CDR1 is SEHNR, CDR2 FQNEAQ (reference sequence).

V and J are TRBV5-1 and TRBJ2-3, with TRBD2 as a possible D gene (6 bases). V lost 0 bases to trimming and J lost 4 bases, with 9 bases between them. The germline gives CDR1 SGHRS, CDR2 YFSETQ. The length of the CDR3 is 14 residues. The CDR3 here is CASSLAPGADTQYF. In nucleotides, the CDR3 is TGCGCCAGCAGCTTGGCCCCGGGAGCAGATACGCAGTATTTT. The variable domain in full, with the rest retrieved from reference TRBV5-1 and TRBJ2-3, is KAGVTQTPRYLIKTRGQQVTLSCSPISGHRSVSWYQQTPGQGLQFLFEYFSETQRNKGNFPGRFSGRQFSNSRSEMNVSTLELGDSALYLCASSLAPGADTQYFGPGTRLTVL.

J is TRBJ2-3 and V is TRBV28, with TRBD2 matching 14 bases. CDR3 length: 16 amino acids. J lost 4 bases, V lost 3 bases, and 3 bases had no gene match. Germline-derived CDR1 and CDR2 are MDHEN and SYDVKM. The CDR3 region is CASSFPGLAGADTQYF. The CDR3 DNA follows: TGTGCCAGCAGTTTCCCGGGACTAGCGGGAGCAGATACGCAGTATTTT.

The DNA for the CDR3 is TGTGCCAGTAATGAGTGGGTGCGGGATCAGCCCCAGCATTTT. It encodes CASNEWVRDQPQHF. The gene calls are TRBV19 and TRBJ1-5, with D unclear. V was pared by 7 bases and J by 5 bases, with 15 bases between. CDR1 and CDR2 from the germline V gene are LNHDA and SQIVND (reference sequence). The CDR3 is made up of 14 amino acids.

The chain employs TRBV7-2 and TRBJ2-7; 11 bases are a match to TRBD1. The J segment lost 5 bases and the V segment lost 2 bases, leaving 11 bases of the junction unmatched. From germline, CDR1 is SGHTA and CDR2 FQGNSA. The CDR3 extends over 17 amino acids. CDR3 loop: CASSLTPGQGDFNEQYF. The DNA of the CDR3 is TGTGCCAGCAGCTTAACCCCGGGACAGGGGGACTTCAACGAGCAGTACTTC.

This clone was detected only a few times. The rearrangement links TRBV11-2 to TRBJ1-2; 9 nucleotides agree with TRBD1. V lost 4 bases and J lost 2; bases outside the gene matches: 5. Germline assignment: CDR1 SGHAT and CDR2 FQNNGV. The CDR3 totals 15 residues. CDR3 in amino acids: CASSSYRGRNYGYTF. In DNA, the CDR3 is TGTGCCAGCAGCTCCTACAGGGGGCGAAACTATGGCTACACCTTC.

The genes are TRBV2 and TRBJ2-7; TRBD2 matches at 10 bases. From germline, CDR1 is SNHLY and CDR2 FYNNEI. The CDR3 totals 16 residues. The V segment lost 8 bases and the J segment 3 bases; nucleotides outside the gene matches: 13. The DNA of the CDR3 is TGTGCCAGCCTTGAGAGGACGGCTAGCGGGAGCTACGAGCAGTACTTC. Translation gives CASLERTASGSYEQYF.

As DNA, the CDR3 is TGCGCCAGCAGTGAGAGCCTTGCTGGAGGGGGGGAGCTGTTTTTT. Translation: CASSESLAGGGELFF. The chain combines TRBV10-1 with TRBJ2-2, with TRBD2 as a possible D gene (6 bases). Germline CDR1 and CDR2: WNHNN and SYGVQD (reference sequence). Trimming cost V 2 bases and J 8 bases, with 15 bases left between them. The CDR3 runs to 15 residues.

The J gene is TRBJ1-1, the V gene TRBV27, with TRBD1 matching over 7 bases. The CDR3 consists of 15 residues. V lost 4 bases and J lost 4; bases outside the gene matches: 9. Germline V gene data show CDR1 as MNHEY and CDR2 as SMNVEV (reference sequence). CDR3: CASSSEGAGGTEAFF. CDR3 in DNA: TGTGCCAGCAGTTCCGAGGGGGCCGGTGGCACTGAAGCTTTCTTT.

V gene TRBV6-1 combines with J gene TRBJ1-2; TRBD1 might be the D (5 bases). With 7 bases removed from V and 4 bases from J, the gap between germline ends came to 13 bases. CDR3 length: 13 residues. Germline values: CDR1 MNHNS, CDR2 SASEGT. The CDR3 region is CASTPGLAYGYTF. The CDR3 DNA sequence: TGTGCCAGCACACCGGGACTCGCCTATGGCTACACCTTC.

The gene calls are TRBV27 and TRBJ1-4; no definite D call. CDR3 length: 15 residues. The V gene's germline CDR1 is MNHEY and CDR2 SMNVEV (reference sequence). V was cut by 3 bases and J by 7 bases, with 15 bases left in between. The CDR3 here is CASSFWAGLGEKLFF. DNA of the CDR3: TGTGCCAGCAGTTTCTGGGCCGGCCTCGGTGAAAAACTGTTTTTT.

V and J are TRBV28 and TRBJ1-3, with 7 bases fitting TRBD1. CDR3 length equals 15 residues. The germline CDR1 and CDR2 sequences are MDHEN and SYDVKM. The trim removed 5 bases at V and 2 bases at J, leaving 6 bases unmatched. CDR3 coding DNA: TGTGCCAGCAGTCCCCAGGGGACAGCTGGAAACACCATATATTTT. As protein: CASSPQGTAGNTIYF.

The V call is TRBV5-4, the J call TRBJ1-3; 9 bases are a match to TRBD1. V lost 7 bases to trimming and J lost 5 bases; unmatched junction nucleotides: 13. The CDR3 extends over 16 amino acids. Germline V gives CDR1 SGHNT, CDR2 YYREEE (reference sequence). CDR3 sequence reads: CASLEPGQGLRNTIYF. The DNA of the CDR3 is TGTGCCAGCCTTGAACCGGGACAGGGCCTCAGAAACACCATATATTTT.

V and J are TRBV30 and TRBJ2-3, with 10 positions matching TRBD2. The V and J ends lost 3 bases and 4 bases, in that order; junction bases with no gene match: 4. The CDR3 runs 14 residues. CDR1 is GTSNPN and CDR2 is SVGIG in the germline V gene (reference sequence). CDR3 DNA: TGTGCCTGGAGAGCGGGAGGGCCTGCAGATACGCAGTATTTT. Its protein product is CAWRAGGPADTQYF.

This chain joins TRBV7-3 and TRBJ2-1; 8 bases match TRBD2. CDR1 is SGHTA and CDR2 is FQGTGA in the germline V gene. The CDR3 consists of 18 residues. V shed 1 base and J 8 bases; nucleotides not matched to a gene: 16. The CDR3 protein is CASSLKVLAGPGEYEQFF. The CDR3 nucleotides are TGTGCCAGCAGCTTAAAGGTCTTAGCGGGACCTGGTGAGTATGAGCAGTTCTTC.

The rearrangement joins TRBV6-5 to TRBJ1-1; D may be TRBD1 (5 bases). With 2 bases removed from V and 6 bases from J, the gap between germline ends came to 7 bases. Germline CDR1 is MNHEY and CDR2 is SVGAGI. This CDR3 spans 12 amino acids. CDR3 in DNA: TGTGCCAGCAGTTACGGAGGGGCTGAAGCTTTCTTT. Translation gives CASSYGGAEAFF.

This chain links TRBV15 with TRBJ2-1, with TRBD2 matching 12 bases. Per germline, CDR1 LNHNV and CDR2 YYDKDF (reference sequence). Unmatched junction bases numbered 7, after V lost 5 bases and J lost 8 bases. The CDR3 is 15 amino acids. The CDR3 DNA is TGTGCCACCAGCGCGCGACTAGCGGGAGTTTATGAGCAGTTCTTC. Its protein is CATSARLAGVYEQFF.

CDR3 loop: CASTLTGYYHEQYF. The CDR3 DNA sequence: TGTGCCAGCACTTTGACAGGGTATTACCACGAGCAGTACTTC. The chain joins TRBV27 to TRBJ2-7, with 7 nucleotides matching TRBD1. The J segment lost 5 bases and the V segment lost 7 bases, leaving 11 bases of the junction unmatched. Germline lookup yields CDR1 MNHEY and CDR2 SMNVEV (reference sequence). CDR3 size: 14 residues.

In its sample, this clone was seen a few times. This sequence joins TRBV27 and TRBJ1-2; 8 bases are shared with TRBD1. This CDR3 has 13 amino acids. The trim removed 3 bases at V and 8 bases at J, leaving 5 bases unmatched. Germline V gene lookup returns CDR1 MNHEY and CDR2 SMNVEV (reference sequence). For the CDR3, the DNA is TGTGCCAGCAGTTTCGGACAGGGCGCGGGCTACACCTTC. Translated: CASSFGQGAGYTF.